This TCR beta chain derives from a study of blood T cell repertoires in COVID-19. Only in-frame clones appear in the TCRdb table, and some are missing; sequencing was by immunoSEQ multiplex PCR. Of roughly 500,000 clones listed, roughly 87% are singletons. The CDR3 loop spans 17 amino acids. With V trimmed by 4 bases and J by 6 bases, 10 bases remained unmatched. Germline-derived CDR1 and CDR2 are SGHTA and FQGTGA. The chain couples TRBV7-3 to TRBJ2-1, with TRBD2 matching over 12 bases. Sequencing was done on a sample of peripheral blood. This sequence originates from a man aged 18 to 30 with COVID-19, enrolled during active disease. CDR3: CASSSGLAGQYPNEQFF. The CDR3 bases are TGTGCCAGCAGCTCCGGACTAGCGGGACAATACCCCAATGAGCAGTTCTTC.